The TCR beta chain described here comes from a study of blood T cell repertoires in COVID-19. The wider study: Samples taken during acute and convalescent COVID-19 were collected in the United States, Italy and Spain. Nucleic acid was either cDNA or gDNA, and it came from T cells, B-cell-depleted T cells, or PBMCs.

The CDR3 is 15 amino acids. Germline values: CDR1 MNHEY, CDR2 SVGAGI. V gave up 10 bases and J gave up 3 bases; unmatched junction bases: 9. Original processing methods: Amplification of reference gene primers provided the estimated nucleated cell counts. Clones were sequenced by immunoSEQ multiplex PCR, and TCRdb holds only the in-frame ones, with some missing. That table is the source of V, J and clone size, and D and trimming were worked out from the DNA. The table has about 440,000 clones, roughly 90% seen once; the top ten hold roughly 4%. The chain uses TRBV6-5 and TRBJ2-6, with TRBD2 matching over 7 bases. What was sequenced was peripheral blood. The source of this sequence is a woman in her 30s with acute or convalescent COVID-19. DNA for the CDR3: TGTGCCACCACTCCGGGGACTAATGGGGCCAACGTCCTGACTTTC. Translation: CATTPGTNGANVLTF.